A single sample is the source of the 18 T cell receptor beta chains below, sequenced in a study of CD8+ T cells in alopecia areata. TCR sequencing used cDNA made by reverse transcription of extracted RNA. Assay: immunoSEQ multiplex PCR; the TCRdb copy retains only in-frame clones and omits some. This table holds 180,000 or so clones, approximately 59% found once. As for treatment: oral pan-JAK inhibitor, 5-10 mg twice daily. Sequences were derived from CD4+ T cells sorted from blood, sampled at week 56, from a patient treated with tofacitinib. The source is a human donor with alopecia areata.

This sequence joins TRBV6-1 and TRBJ2-5; D remains unclear. Trimming stripped 4 bases from V and 5 bases from J, with 11 bases between. Germline V lookup: CDR1 MNHNS, CDR2 SASEGT. This CDR3 has 13 amino acids. CDR3 DNA: TGTGCCAGCAGTGCACTCCGGCGGGAGACCCAGTACTTC. Its protein product is CASSALRRETQYF.

The rearrangement links TRBV10-3 to TRBJ1-2, with TRBD1 as a possible D gene (5 bases). The V end lost 0 bases, the J end lost 4 bases, and 12 bases lay between the germline ends. The CDR3 length is 15 residues. CDR1 is ENHRY and CDR2 is SYGVKD in the germline V gene. The CDR3 DNA reads TGTGCCATCAGTGAGTCGAGCCAGGGAACCTATGGCTACACCTTC. Amino acid sequence: CAISESSQGTYGYTF.

This clone was found a few times. V gene TRBV7-8 combines with J gene TRBJ2-5; no firm D call. Germline CDR1 SGHVS, CDR2 FQNEAQ. The length of the CDR3 is 12 residues. With 5 bases removed from V and 1 base from J, the gap between germline ends came to 5 bases. The CDR3 loop is CASSVSQETQYF. The CDR3 nucleotides are TGTGCCAGCAGCGTATCCCAAGAGACCCAGTACTTC.

This clone was counted a few times. This chain joins TRBV30 and TRBJ1-6, with a weak D call TRBD1 (5 bases). Germline CDR1 reads GTSNPN; CDR2 reads SVGIG (reference sequence). This CDR3 spans 15 amino acids. Trimming took 2 bases from V and 4 from J, leaving 12 bases between them. The CDR3 reads CAWSWPGSYNSPLHF. For the CDR3, the DNA is TGTGCCTGGAGTTGGCCAGGGTCGTATAATTCACCCCTCCACTTT.

The chain couples TRBV4-1 to TRBJ1-2; 8 nucleotides align to TRBD1. This CDR3 spans 18 amino acids. V was pared by 0 bases and J by 2 bases, with 11 bases of the junction left unmatched. The germline V gene has CDR1 MGHRA and CDR2 YSYEKL. In nucleotides, the CDR3 is TGCGCCAGCAGCCAAGAACCAGGGGGCTTCGGTGGCAACTATGGCTACACCTTC. Translated: CASSQEPGGFGGNYGYTF.

The rearrangement links TRBV27 to TRBJ1-2; D might be TRBD1 (6 bases). The V end was cut by 4 bases, the J end by 4 bases, with 16 bases between. This CDR3 region has 15 residues. The V gene's germline CDR1 is MNHEY and CDR2 SMNVEV (reference sequence). This chain's CDR3 is CASSYEGGGTYGYTF. Written as DNA, the CDR3 is TGTGCCAGCAGTTATGAGGGAGGGGGAACCTATGGCTACACCTTC.

This clone is a singleton in its sample. DNA of the CDR3: TGTGCCAGCTCACCACCGGGGGTACAGTACTATGGCTACACCTTC. This encodes CASSPPGVQYYGYTF. The J gene is TRBJ1-2, the V gene TRBV18; D is perhaps TRBD1 (5 bases). The CDR3 has 15 residues. Trimming cost V 0 bases and J 3 bases, with 11 bases left between them. Germline loops: CDR1 KGHSH, CDR2 LQKENI.

This clone showed up just a few times. CDR3: CASSLDGSSYNEQFF. As DNA, the CDR3 is TGTGCCAGCAGCTTGGACGGAAGCTCCTACAATGAGCAGTTCTTC. V and J are TRBV6-5 and TRBJ2-1; D not resolved. This CDR3 spans 15 amino acids. The germline gives CDR1 MNHEY, CDR2 SVGAGI. With 6 bases removed from V and 0 bases from J, the gap between germline ends came to 12 bases.

The V gene is TRBV5-6, the J gene TRBJ2-3; D gene ambiguous. Between the trimmed V and J ends, which lost 2 bases and 3 bases, there was a span of 7 bases. The germline V gene has CDR1 SGHDT and CDR2 YYEEEE. This CDR3 contains 13 residues. CDR3 sequence (DNA): TGTGCCAGCAGCTTACGCCGGACAGATACGCAGTATTTT. Encoded protein: CASSLRRTDTQYF.

This clone was detected only a few times. The chain links TRBV2 to TRBJ1-2; 8 bases are a match to TRBD1. Per germline, CDR1 SNHLY and CDR2 FYNNEI. This CDR3 contains 13 residues. The ends lost 7 bases at V and 4 bases at J; junction bases unmatched: 5. The CDR3 spells CASTSGGAYGYTF. CDR3 DNA: TGTGCCAGCACCTCAGGGGGCGCCTATGGCTACACCTTC. Together with reference TRBV2 and TRBJ1-2, the CDR3 gives the full variable domain: EPEVTQTPSHQVTQMGQEVILRCVPISNHLYFYWYRQILGQKVEFLVSFYNNEISEKSEIFDDQFSVERPDGSNFTLKIRSTKLEDSAMYFCASTSGGAYGYTFGSGTRLTVV.

V and J are TRBV11-3 and TRBJ2-7, with 8 bases identical to TRBD1. This CDR3 is built from 13 residues. The junction had 5 bases not matched to a gene; V was cut back by 4 bases and J by 6 bases. The germline V gene has CDR1 SGHNT and CDR2 YENEEA. The CDR3: CASSSDRVGEQYF. The CDR3 DNA reads as TGTGCCAGCAGCTCGGACAGGGTAGGCGAGCAGTACTTC.

This clone was counted a single time. The chain combines TRBV5-4 with TRBJ2-2; D is unresolved. Deletions cut 1 base from V and 3 bases from J, with 13 bases between. The germline CDR1 and CDR2 sequences are SGHNT and YYREEE (reference sequence). The CDR3 loop spans 16 amino acids. The CDR3 here is CASSLPSARDTGELFF. The CDR3 DNA is TGTGCCAGCAGCTTGCCCAGTGCTAGGGACACCGGGGAGCTGTTTTTT.

This chain joins TRBV5-4 and TRBJ2-1, with D tentatively TRBD1 (7 bases). The V and J ends lost 0 bases and 7 bases respectively, with 14 bases between them. The CDR3 has 15 amino acids. Germline lookup yields CDR1 SGHNT and CDR2 YYREEE (reference sequence). This CDR3 is CASSLGRAGGNEQFF. CDR3 nucleotides: TGTGCCAGCAGCTTGGGTCGGGCAGGGGGGAATGAGCAGTTCTTC.

This chain joins TRBV2 and TRBJ1-4, with a possible D match to TRBD1 (6 bases). This CDR3 spans 13 amino acids. The V gene's germline CDR1 is SNHLY and CDR2 FYNNEI. The V gene lost 6 bases and the J gene lost 15 bases, with 20 bases spanning the gap. As DNA, the CDR3 is TGTGCCAGCAGACCTACTCTACAGGGTTGGGTGTTTTTT. It specifies CASRPTLQGWVFF.

As regards this clone: At one of its ends the junction is not consistent with the germline gene, which may arise from a read error. The chain is built from TRBV7-7 and TRBJ2-5; maybe TRBD2 (6 bases). CDR3 length equals 14 residues. The V gene's germline CDR1 is SSHAT and CDR2 FNYEAQ (reference sequence). This CDR3 is CASSFGTPGETQYF. The CDR3 nucleotides read TGTGCTAGCAGCTTCGGGACTCCCGGGGAGACCCAGTACTTC. The whole variable domain, remainder taken from reference TRBV7-7 and TRBJ2-5, is GAGVSQSPRYKVTKRGQDVTLRCDPISSHATLYWYQQALGQGPEFLTYFNYEAQPDKSGLPSDRFSAERPEGSISTLTIQRTEQRDSAMYRCASSFGTPGETQYFGPGTRLLVL.

The rearrangement links TRBV6-5 to TRBJ2-2, with 7 nucleotides matching TRBD1. Germline CDR1 and CDR2: MNHEY and SVGAGI. V was clipped by 8 bases and J by 3 bases; unmatched bases: 6. CDR3 length: 14 amino acids. The CDR3 sequence is CASRRTGYTGELFF. The DNA of the CDR3 is TGTGCCAGCCGGCGGACAGGCTACACCGGGGAGCTGTTTTTT.

This clone has only a few counts. The chain carries TRBV15 and TRBJ2-7; D remains ambiguous. CDR3 length: 16 residues. From germline, CDR1 is LNHNV and CDR2 YYDKDF (reference sequence). V was trimmed by 3 bases and J by 6 bases, leaving 21 bases between them. The CDR3 loop is CATSSPIIGSRIEQYF. CDR3 coding DNA: TGTGCCACCAGCAGTCCTATTATCGGCAGCCGGATCGAGCAGTACTTC.

This clone has just a few counts. The chain joins TRBV25-1 to TRBJ1-2; tentative D call: TRBD1 (5 bases). Trimming shortened V by 3 bases and J by 4 bases, and 12 bases separated the two germline ends. The CDR3 contains 14 residues. Germline loops: CDR1 MGHDK, CDR2 SYGVNS. Here the CDR3 reads CASSDSPGTYGYTF. Here the CDR3 DNA reads TGTGCCAGCAGTGACTCCCCAGGGACCTATGGCTACACCTTC.